Listed below are T cell receptor beta chains from one sample, sequenced in a study of T cell responses to AZD1222 COVID-19 vaccine. The table came from immunoSEQ multiplex PCR; TCRdb's copy has only in-frame clones and leaves some out. This sample yields approximately 190,000 clones, of which approximately 90% are seen a single time; roughly 0.99% belongs to the top ten. This material consisted of peripheral blood, taken on day 0 of AZD1222 vaccination. Receptors originate from an adult in good health. Both conserved end residues are part of each CDR3. D genes are given only for firm matches. The size entry is marked missing in some rows and otherwise reads once, few, many or a size class.

D gene: TRBD1; J gene: TRBJ1-2; V gene: TRBV4-2; clone size: -; CDR3 DNA: TGTGCCAGCAGCCAAGCAGACAGGGATGTTAACTATGGCTACACCTTC; CDR3 protein: CASSQADRDVNYGYTF
D gene: TRBD1; J gene: TRBJ2-7; V gene: TRBV27; clone size: -; CDR3 DNA: TGTGCCAGCAGTTTAAAGGGACAGGGCGCCTACGAGCAGTACTTC; CDR3 protein: CASSLKGQGAYEQYF
D gene: -; J gene: TRBJ1-6; V gene: TRBV7-2; clone size: -; CDR3 DNA: TGTGCCAGCAGCTTCCGGCAGGGAGATTCACCCCTCCACTTT; CDR3 protein: CASSFRQGDSPLHF
D gene: -; J gene: TRBJ2-5; V gene: TRBV10-3; clone size: -; CDR3 DNA: TGTGCCATCAGTGAGGACAGCCAAGAGACCCAGTACTTC; CDR3 protein: CAISEDSQETQYF
D gene: -; J gene: TRBJ1-3; V gene: TRBV13; clone size: -; CDR3 DNA: TGTGCCAGCAGCTTCGAGAGGGGAGGAAACACCATATATTTT; CDR3 protein: CASSFERGGNTIYF
D gene: -; J gene: TRBJ1-1; V gene: TRBV29-1; clone size: once; CDR3 DNA: TGCAGCGTTGATGGGAAATCGTCCCCTGAAGCTTTCTTT; CDR3 protein: CSVDGKSSPEAFF
D gene: -; J gene: TRBJ1-4; V gene: TRBV7-9; clone size: -; CDR3 DNA: TGTGCCAGCAGCTTAAGCTCTGTCGCGAGAAAACTGTTTTTT; CDR3 protein: CASSLSSVARKLFF
D gene: -; J gene: TRBJ1-2; V gene: TRBV7-9; clone size: -; CDR3 DNA: TGTGCCAGCAGCTCAGGGGTGGCAGGTTCCCCCTATGGCTACACCTTC; CDR3 protein: CASSSGVAGSPYGYTF
D gene: TRBD2; J gene: TRBJ2-5; V gene: TRBV29-1; clone size: -; CDR3 DNA: TGCAGCGTCGGGAATCCGGGACTAGCGGGAGCTGGGGAAGAGACCCAGTACTTC; CDR3 protein: CSVGNPGLAGAGEETQYF
D gene: -; J gene: TRBJ1-6; V gene: TRBV7-2; clone size: once; CDR3 DNA: TGTGCCAGCAGCCAAAACAGGGCGCTGGGTTCACCCCTCCACTTT; CDR3 protein: CASSQNRALGSPLHF
D gene: -; J gene: TRBJ1-5; V gene: TRBV28; clone size: -; CDR3 DNA: TGTGCCAGCAGTCCGCGGGACGGGACGTATCAGCCCCAGCATTTT; CDR3 protein: CASSPRDGTYQPQHF
D gene: -; J gene: TRBJ1-1; V gene: TRBV19; clone size: -; CDR3 DNA: TGTGCCAGTAGTAACAGGGTGGATGAAGCTTTCTTT; CDR3 protein: CASSNRVDEAFF
D gene: TRBD2; J gene: TRBJ2-1; V gene: TRBV24-1; clone size: once; CDR3 DNA: TGTGCCACCAGTGATTCGACTAGCGGGGGGGGAAATGAGCAGTTCTTC; CDR3 protein: CATSDSTSGGGNEQFF
D gene: -; J gene: TRBJ2-7; V gene: TRBV19; clone size: -; CDR3 DNA: TGTGCCAGTAGTATCGCTGGGATCGAGGAGCAGTACTTC; CDR3 protein: CASSIAGIEEQYF
D gene: -; J gene: TRBJ1-1; V gene: TRBV7-9; clone size: -; CDR3 DNA: TGTGCCAGCAGCTTGATGACTGAAGCTTTCTTT; CDR3 protein: CASSLMTEAFF
D gene: TRBD2; J gene: TRBJ2-1; V gene: TRBV7-9; clone size: -; CDR3 DNA: TGTGCCAGCAGCCCGGGGACTAGCGGGGGAGACAATGAGCAGTTCTTC; CDR3 protein: CASSPGTSGGDNEQFF
D gene: -; J gene: TRBJ2-7; V gene: TRBV2; clone size: once; CDR3 DNA: TGTGCCAGGGGATCCACTAGCTCCTACGAGCAGTACTTC; CDR3 protein: CARGSTSSYEQYF
D gene: TRBD1; J gene: TRBJ1-3; V gene: TRBV9; clone size: -; CDR3 DNA: TGTGCCAGCAGCGGGAACCGGGACAGCTCTGGAAACACCATATATTTT; CDR3 protein: CASSGNRDSSGNTIYF
D gene: TRBD2; J gene: TRBJ2-5; V gene: TRBV12-5; clone size: -; CDR3 DNA: TGTGCTAGTGGTTTGGACGGACTAGCGGGGGGGCCGGGGGAGACCCAGTACTTC; CDR3 protein: CASGLDGLAGGPGETQYF
D gene: -; J gene: TRBJ1-1; V gene: TRBV4-1; clone size: -; CDR3 DNA: TGCGCCAGCAGCCAAGGGTCCTACGAAGCTTTCTTT; CDR3 protein: CASSQGSYEAFF
D gene: TRBD1; J gene: TRBJ1-1; V gene: TRBV6-4; clone size: -; CDR3 DNA: TGTGCCAGCAGTGTGACAGGGAAGAGCACTGAAGCTTTCTTT; CDR3 protein: CASSVTGKSTEAFF
D gene: -; J gene: TRBJ1-1; V gene: TRBV5-4; clone size: once; CDR3 DNA: TGTGCCAGCAGCCCGACACGAAACACTGAAGCTTTCTTT; CDR3 protein: CASSPTRNTEAFF
D gene: TRBD1; J gene: TRBJ1-1; V gene: TRBV7-3; clone size: -; CDR3 DNA: TGTGCCAGCAGTATGACAGGGGGAAATGGTGAAGCTTTCTTT; CDR3 protein: CASSMTGGNGEAFF
D gene: TRBD1; J gene: TRBJ1-2; V gene: TRBV27; clone size: -; CDR3 DNA: TGTGCCAGCAGTTCAGGGTCGACAGGGTTCTATGGCTACACCTTC; CDR3 protein: CASSSGSTGFYGYTF
D gene: -; J gene: TRBJ1-2; V gene: TRBV7-8; clone size: -; CDR3 DNA: TGTGCCAGCAGCTTAGCACTCTCCTATGGCTACACCTTC; CDR3 protein: CASSLALSYGYTF
D gene: -; J gene: TRBJ2-7; V gene: TRBV5-1; clone size: -; CDR3 DNA: TGCGCCAGCAGCTTGGAAGGGGGACCCCCCTACGAGCAGTACTTC; CDR3 protein: CASSLEGGPPYEQYF
D gene: TRBD2; J gene: TRBJ2-7; V gene: TRBV5-1; clone size: -; CDR3 DNA: TGCGCCAGCAGCTTGTGGGGTCTAGCGGGGGGCCTCGAGCAGTACTTC; CDR3 protein: CASSLWGLAGGLEQYF
D gene: TRBD2; J gene: TRBJ2-1; V gene: TRBV4-2; clone size: -; CDR3 DNA: TGTGCCAGCAGCCACGAACTAGCGGGAGCCCTCAGAGAAGACAATGAGCAGTTCTTC; CDR3 protein: CASSHELAGALREDNEQFF
D gene: TRBD2; J gene: TRBJ2-7; V gene: TRBV5-4; clone size: once; CDR3 DNA: TGTGCCAGCAGTCAGAGACGGGGGGGAGAGCAGTACTTC; CDR3 protein: CASSQRRGGEQYF
D gene: TRBD1; J gene: TRBJ2-5; V gene: TRBV29-1; clone size: few; CDR3 DNA: TGCAGCGTTGGTAGTGAGACAGGGTACCAAGAGACCCAGTACTTC; CDR3 protein: CSVGSETGYQETQYF
D gene: TRBD1; J gene: TRBJ2-2; V gene: TRBV11-2; clone size: -; CDR3 DNA: TGTGCCAGCAGCTCTACAGGACAGGGGTTTAGCGGGGAGCTGTTTTTT; CDR3 protein: CASSSTGQGFSGELFF
D gene: -; J gene: TRBJ1-1; V gene: TRBV15; clone size: -; CDR3 DNA: TGTGCCACCAGCAGAGATACGGGGGGTGGCACTGAAGCTTTCTTT; CDR3 protein: CATSRDTGGGTEAFF